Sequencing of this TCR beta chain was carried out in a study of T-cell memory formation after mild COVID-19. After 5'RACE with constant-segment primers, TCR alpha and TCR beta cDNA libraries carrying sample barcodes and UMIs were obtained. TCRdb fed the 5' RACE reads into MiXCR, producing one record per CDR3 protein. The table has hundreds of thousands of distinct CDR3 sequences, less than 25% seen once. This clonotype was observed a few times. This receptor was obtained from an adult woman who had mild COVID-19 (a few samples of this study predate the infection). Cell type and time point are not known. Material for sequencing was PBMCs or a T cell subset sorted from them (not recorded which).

CDR3 in amino acids: CASSLFGTYEKLFF. The CDR3 DNA is TGTGCCAGCAGCTTGTTCGGGACGTATGAAAAACTGTTTTTT. The genes are TRBV7-9 and TRBJ1-4; D might be TRBD1 (5 bases). This CDR3 has 14 residues. The germline V and J ends were trimmed by 3 bases and 6 bases, with 11 bases remaining between them. Germline V gene sequence: CDR1 SEHNR, CDR2 FQNEAQ (reference sequence).